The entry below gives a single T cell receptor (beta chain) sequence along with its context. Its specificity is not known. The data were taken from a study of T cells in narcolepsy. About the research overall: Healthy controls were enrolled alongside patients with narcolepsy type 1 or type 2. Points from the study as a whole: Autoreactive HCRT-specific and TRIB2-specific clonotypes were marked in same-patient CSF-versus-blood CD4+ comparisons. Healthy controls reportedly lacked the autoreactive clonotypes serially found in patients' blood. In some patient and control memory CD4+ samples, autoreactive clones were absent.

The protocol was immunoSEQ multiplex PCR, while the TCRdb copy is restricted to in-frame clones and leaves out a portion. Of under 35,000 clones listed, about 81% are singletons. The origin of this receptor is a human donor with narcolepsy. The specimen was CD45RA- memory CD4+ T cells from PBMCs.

The CDR3 sequence: CASPPGRDNQPQHF. In DNA form, the CDR3 reads TGTGCCAGCCCCCCAGGACGGGATAATCAGCCCCAGCATTTT. V usage is TRBV6-1 and J usage is TRBJ1-5; D is uncertain. The V gene's germline CDR1 is MNHNS and CDR2 SASEGT. V was shortened by 8 bases and J by 4 bases, with 15 bases between the two germline ends. The CDR3 runs to 14 residues.